Detailed here is one TCR beta chain. The antigen it binds to is not known. The input lacks base qualities; no much larger clone sits a single base away. Taken from the germline V gene (reference sequence), the CDR1 and CDR2 loops are GTSNPN and SVGIG. Trimming at the junction amounts to 4 bases on V and 1 base on J, and the germline ends lie 16 bases apart. From the cysteine through the phenylalanine, the CDR3 covers 15 amino acids. Only the CDR3 part of the read is kept: 45 bases, read in frame from the first base. Whole blood was collected in K2EDTA tubes by collaborating institutions according to the institutions' own protocols. For TCRbeta analysis, collaborators shipped samples in one of three forms: frozen whole blood, isolated PBMCs, or DNA extracted from either of those sample types. The sample belongs to a study of blood T cell repertoires in COVID-19 (dated by TCRdb to between 2020 and 2021). With respect to the entire study: The collaborator samples originated in the United States, Italy and Spain and spanned the acute and convalescent phases of COVID-19. The prospective study material was composed of cDNA or gDNA derived from T cells, B-cell-depleted T cells, or PBMCs. A freely available public database, intended as a resource for researchers studying the immune response to SARS-CoV-2, is where the repertoires were released. The dataset comprised deeply sampled blood TCRbeta repertoires from subjects exposed to, actively infected with, or recovered from COVID-19. Samples were obtained from the ongoing ImmuneRACE study (first 160 participants) and from 1,254 subjects provided by 6 global collaborators. Where available, HLA class I and class II types were taken from metadata supplied by the sample provider and were not determined by assay-based typing. Nearly every sample came with metadata listing a de-identified subject ID, COVID-19 status, age in years and sex. On the study overall, not on this receptor specifically: The quantity of clinical and demographic metadata differed by source and by participant and was supplied without curation.

The immunoSEQ Assay, a bias-controlled multiplex PCR, was used to amplify TCRbeta CDR3 regions from genomic DNA. In the authors' own workflow: The number of nucleated cells in each sample was estimated from the amplification of reference gene primers within the assay. To quantify the absolute abundance of each unique TCRbeta CDR3 rearrangement, sequence reads were collapsed and filtered. For each sample, productive Simpson clonality was calculated as the square root of Simpson's diversity index across productive rearrangements. TCRdb provides this immuneACCESS table in a form limited to in-frame rearrangements. Some clones are lacking; in checked studies, under half of them reflect an unresolved V gene, and why the rest are absent is not known. Clone size and V and J calls were adopted from that table, with D and trimming inferred from the DNA. The sample data list 58,000 or so clones, and around 85% of these were observed just once. Of the sample, roughly 8% falls within the top ten clones.

The sequence was obtained from a woman in her 70s with active COVID-19. This sequence uses TRBV30 and TRBJ1-1, and possibly TRBD1, on 5 matching bases. What was sequenced was peripheral blood. The CDR3 reads CAWIGKGWGNTEAFF. The DNA sequence is as follows: TGTGCCTGGATAGGGAAGGGGTGGGGGAACACTGAAGCTTTCTTT.